The clone carrying this TCR beta chain occurred once. Single viable CD3+CD4+CD8-CD45RO+ cells were sorted as the memory CD4+ T cells. Positive selection with CD4 microbeads enriched total CD4+ T cells. The sample comes from a study of memory CD4+ T cells and cytomegalovirus serostatus. Study background: Of the healthy Belgian adults, 9 were CMV seropositive and about two dozen seronegative.

Measured with immunoSEQ multiplex PCR; TCRdb has only the in-frame clones, and not every one. This sample has tens of thousands of clones, with around 74% found just once. Germline V lookup: CDR1 MDHEN, CDR2 SYDVKM. V was pared by 5 bases and J by 7 bases, with 11 bases between. This CDR3 comprises 12 residues. Sequenced material: memory CD4+ T cells from blood. The chain is built from TRBV28 and TRBJ1-1, with D uncertain. This receptor was taken from an adult in good health and CMV-seronegative. CDR3: CASSAGYFEAFF. Here the CDR3 DNA reads TGTGCCAGCAGTGCCGGATACTTTGAAGCTTTCTTT.